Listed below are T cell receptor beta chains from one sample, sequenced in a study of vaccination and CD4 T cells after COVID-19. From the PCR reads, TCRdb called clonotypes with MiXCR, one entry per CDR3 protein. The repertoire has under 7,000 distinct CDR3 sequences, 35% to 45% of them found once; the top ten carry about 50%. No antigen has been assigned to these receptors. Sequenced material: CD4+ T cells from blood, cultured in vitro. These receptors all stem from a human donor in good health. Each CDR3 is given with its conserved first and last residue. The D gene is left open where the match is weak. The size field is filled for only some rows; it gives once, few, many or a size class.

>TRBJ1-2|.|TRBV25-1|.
CASRTVDYGYTF
TGTGCCAGTAGGACAGTGGACTATGGCTACACCTTC
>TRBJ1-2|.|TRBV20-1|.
CSASSRVEYGYTF
TGCAGTGCTAGCTCCAGGGTTGAATATGGCTACACCTTC
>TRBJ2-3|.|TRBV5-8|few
CASSLTGTATDTQYF
TGTGCCAGCAGCTTAACCGGGACGGCCACAGATACGCAGTATTTT
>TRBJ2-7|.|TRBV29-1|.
CSVEVGAAGGQYF
TGCAGCGTTGAGGTGGGGGCCGCCGGCGGGCAGTACTTC
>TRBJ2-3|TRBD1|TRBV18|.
CASSGTGGDTQYF
TGTGCCAGCTCAGGGACAGGGGGAGATACGCAGTATTTT
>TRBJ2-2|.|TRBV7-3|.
CASSLNVPNTGELFF
TGTGCCAGCAGCTTAAATGTACCAAACACCGGGGAGCTGTTTTTT
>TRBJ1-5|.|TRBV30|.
CAWSVTGNQPQHF
TGTGCCTGGAGTGTAACAGGCAATCAGCCCCAGCATTTT
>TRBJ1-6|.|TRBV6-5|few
CASSYTGVSNSPLHF
TGTGCCAGCAGTTATACGGGGGTTTCTAATTCACCCCTCCACTTT
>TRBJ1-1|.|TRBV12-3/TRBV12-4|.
CASSLQGEAFF
TGTGCCAGCAGTTTACAGGGAGAAGCTTTCTTT
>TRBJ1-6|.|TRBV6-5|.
CASSYSGLSSPLHF
TGTGCCAGCAGTTACTCAGGGTTAAGTTCACCCCTCCACTTT
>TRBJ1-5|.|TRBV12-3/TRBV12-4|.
CASSKPPSSNQPQHF
TGTGCCAGCAGCAAACCCCCAAGTAGCAATCAGCCCCAGCATTTT
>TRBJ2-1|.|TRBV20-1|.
CSADSGQGENYNEQFF
TGCAGTGCTGACTCGGGACAAGGGGAAAACTACAATGAGCAGTTCTTC
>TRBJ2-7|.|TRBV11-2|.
CASSLARDSQEQYF
TGTGCCAGCAGCTTAGCGCGGGACAGTCAGGAGCAGTACTTC
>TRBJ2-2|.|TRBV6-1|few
CATASRGELFF
TGTGCCACCGCTAGCCGCGGGGAGCTGTTTTTT
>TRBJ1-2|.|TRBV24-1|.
CATSDTRVAYGYTF
TGTGCCACCAGTGATACTCGGGTTGCCTATGGCTACACCTTC
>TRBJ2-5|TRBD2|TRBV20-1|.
CSARAGLAGDLETQYF
TGCAGTGCTAGAGCGGGACTAGCGGGGGATCTAGAGACCCAGTACTTC
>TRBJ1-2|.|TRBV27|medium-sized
CASSLLGVRSYTF
TGTGCCAGCAGTTTACTGGGGGTTCGGAGCTACACCTTC
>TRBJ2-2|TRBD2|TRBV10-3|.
CAIMGGGNTGELFF
TGTGCCATCATGGGCGGGGGGAACACCGGGGAGCTGTTTTTT
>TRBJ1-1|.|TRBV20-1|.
CSARQGGDTEAFF
TGCAGTGCTAGACAGGGTGGGGACACTGAAGCTTTCTTT
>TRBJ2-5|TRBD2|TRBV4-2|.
CASSHESASGGETQYF
TGTGCCAGCAGCCACGAGTCGGCTAGCGGGGGAGAGACCCAGTACTTC
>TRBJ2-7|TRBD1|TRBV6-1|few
CASSAPGQGFYEQYF
TGTGCCAGCAGCGCTCCGGGACAGGGGTTTTACGAGCAGTACTTC
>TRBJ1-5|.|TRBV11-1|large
CASSVSGVDQPQHF
TGTGCCAGCAGTGTATCGGGGGTCGATCAGCCCCAGCATTTT
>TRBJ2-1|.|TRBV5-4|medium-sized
CASSEASYNEQFF
TGTGCCAGCAGCGAGGCCTCCTACAATGAGCAGTTCTTC
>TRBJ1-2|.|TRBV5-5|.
CASSLGPRDYGYTF
TGTGCCAGCAGCTTGGGCCCCAGGGACTATGGCTACACCTTC
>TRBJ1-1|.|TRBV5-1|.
CASRPIEDTEAFF
TGCGCCAGCAGACCTATTGAGGACACTGAAGCTTTCTTT
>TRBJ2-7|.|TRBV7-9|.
CASSSYGDEQYF
TGTGCCAGCAGCAGTTATGGGGACGAGCAGTACTTC
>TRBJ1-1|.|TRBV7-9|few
CASNPPADNTEAFF
TGTGCCAGCAACCCTCCGGCCGATAACACTGAAGCTTTCTTT
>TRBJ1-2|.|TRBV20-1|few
CSATTGAGGYTF
TGCAGTGCTACAACTGGGGCGGGGGGCTACACCTTC
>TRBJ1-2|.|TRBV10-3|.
CAISEAFGQHGYTF
TGTGCCATCAGTGAGGCCTTTGGACAGCATGGCTACACCTTC
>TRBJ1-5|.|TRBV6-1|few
CASRGAPTDGQPQHF
TGTGCCAGCAGAGGGGCCCCGACAGACGGACAGCCCCAGCATTTT
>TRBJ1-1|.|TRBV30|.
CAWTPYGGEAFF
TGTGCCTGGACCCCTTACGGGGGAGAAGCTTTCTTT
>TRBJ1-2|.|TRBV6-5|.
CASSYEPTYGYTF
TGTGCCAGCAGTTACGAGCCTACCTATGGCTACACCTTC
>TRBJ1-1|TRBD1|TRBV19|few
CASSGQGVSEAFF
TGTGCCAGCTCCGGACAGGGGGTGTCTGAAGCTTTCTTT
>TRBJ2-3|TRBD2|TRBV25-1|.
CASAPNAGGITDTQYF
TGTGCCAGCGCCCCCAACGCGGGGGGGATCACAGATACGCAGTATTTT
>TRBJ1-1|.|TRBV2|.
CASRRLAKNTEAFF
TGTGCCAGCAGACGGTTGGCCAAGAACACTGAAGCTTTCTTT
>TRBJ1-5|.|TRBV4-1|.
CASSQVDMGLSNQPQHF
TGCGCCAGCAGCCAAGTTGATATGGGCTTGAGCAATCAGCCCCAGCATTTT
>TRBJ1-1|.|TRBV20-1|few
CSAPPRPDTEAFF
TGCAGTGCTCCCCCCAGGCCGGACACTGAAGCTTTCTTT
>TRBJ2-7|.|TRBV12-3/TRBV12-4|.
CASQKTGGYEQYF
TGTGCCAGCCAAAAGACAGGAGGCTACGAGCAGTACTTC
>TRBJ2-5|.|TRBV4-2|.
CASSQEYRAKGGETQYF
TGTGCCAGCAGCCAGGAATACCGGGCCAAAGGTGGGGAGACCCAGTACTTC
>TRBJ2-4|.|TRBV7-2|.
CASSLGTLGGTAKNIQYF
TGTGCCAGCAGCTTAGGGACCTTAGGGGGGACAGCCAAAAACATTCAGTACTTC
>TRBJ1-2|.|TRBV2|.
CASGSIYGYTF
TGTGCCAGCGGGAGTATCTATGGCTACACCTTC
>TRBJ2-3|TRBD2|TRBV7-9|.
CASSRRDYTDTQYF
TGTGCCAGCAGCCGACGGGACTACACAGATACGCAGTATTTT
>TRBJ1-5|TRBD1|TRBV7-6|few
CASSLKPPGDSLNQPQHF
TGTGCCAGCAGCTTAAAACCCCCCGGGGACAGCCTAAATCAGCCCCAGCATTTT
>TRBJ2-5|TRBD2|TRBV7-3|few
CASSLTRTRLYQETQYF
TGTGCCAGCAGCTTAACCCGGACTAGACTGTACCAAGAGACCCAGTACTTC
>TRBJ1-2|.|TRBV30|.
CAWIDRSSGYTF
TGTGCCTGGATAGACAGATCGTCCGGCTACACCTTC